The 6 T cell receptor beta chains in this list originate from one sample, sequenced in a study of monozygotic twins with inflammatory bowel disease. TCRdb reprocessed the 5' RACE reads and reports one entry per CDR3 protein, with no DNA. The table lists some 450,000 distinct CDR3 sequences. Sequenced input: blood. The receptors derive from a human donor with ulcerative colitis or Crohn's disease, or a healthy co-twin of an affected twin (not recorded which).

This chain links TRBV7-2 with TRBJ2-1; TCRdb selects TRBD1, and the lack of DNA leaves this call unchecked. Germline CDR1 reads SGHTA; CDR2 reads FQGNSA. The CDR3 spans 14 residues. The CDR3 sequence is CASSSIQGANEQFF.

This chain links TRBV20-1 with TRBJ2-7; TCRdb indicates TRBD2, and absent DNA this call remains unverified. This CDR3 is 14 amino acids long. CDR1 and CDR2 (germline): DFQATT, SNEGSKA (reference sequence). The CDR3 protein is CSAEVAGAGYEQYF.

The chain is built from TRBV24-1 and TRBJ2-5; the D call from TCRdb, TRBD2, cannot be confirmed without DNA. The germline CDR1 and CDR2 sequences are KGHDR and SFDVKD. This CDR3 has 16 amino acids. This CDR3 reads CATSDGGRAGQETQYF.

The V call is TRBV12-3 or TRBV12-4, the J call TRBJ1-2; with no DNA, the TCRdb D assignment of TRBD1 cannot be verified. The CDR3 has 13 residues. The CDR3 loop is CASSLGGTGDYTF.

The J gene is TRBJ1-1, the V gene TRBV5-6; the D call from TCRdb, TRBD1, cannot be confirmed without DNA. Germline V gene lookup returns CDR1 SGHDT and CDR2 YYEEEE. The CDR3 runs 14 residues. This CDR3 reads CASSYGQGVSEAFF.

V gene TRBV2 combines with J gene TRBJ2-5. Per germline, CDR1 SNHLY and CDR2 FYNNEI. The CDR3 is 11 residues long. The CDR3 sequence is CASAMQETQYF.